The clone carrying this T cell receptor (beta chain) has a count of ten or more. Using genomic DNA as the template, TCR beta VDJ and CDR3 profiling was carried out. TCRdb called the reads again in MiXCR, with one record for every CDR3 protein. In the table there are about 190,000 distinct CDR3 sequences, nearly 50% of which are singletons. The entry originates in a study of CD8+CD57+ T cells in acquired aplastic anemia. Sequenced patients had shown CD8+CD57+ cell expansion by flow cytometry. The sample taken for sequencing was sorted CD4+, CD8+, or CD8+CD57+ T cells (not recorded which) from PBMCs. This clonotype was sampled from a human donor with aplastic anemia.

This CDR3 reads CASAPGQGMGRSYEQYF. CDR3 sequence (DNA): TGTGCCAGCGCCCCGGGACAGGGAATGGGTAGGTCCTACGAGCAGTACTTC. V is TRBV9 and J is TRBJ2-7, with 9 bases fitting TRBD1. This CDR3 has 17 amino acids. Germline V gives CDR1 SGDLS, CDR2 YYNGEE. Losses at the gene ends were 7 bases for V and 1 base for J; bases not matched to a gene: 15.